This T cell receptor (beta chain) was observed in a study of blood T cell repertoires in COVID-19. At the level of the study: Some COVID-19 samples were acute and others convalescent; all came from the United States, Italy and Spain.

In germline, CDR1 is SGHVS, CDR2 FQNEAQ. CDR3 length: 15 amino acids. Trimming cost V 6 bases and J 5 bases, with 19 bases left between them. In the study's own analysis: From reference gene primer amplification, estimates of nucleated cell counts were derived. Assay: immunoSEQ multiplex PCR; the TCRdb copy retains only in-frame clones and omits some. V and J calls and clone size are copied from that table; D and trimming were computed from the DNA. The repertoire has 150,000 to 200,000 clones, approximately 87% of them found once; the top ten carry 0.88%. Material for sequencing was peripheral blood. V and J are TRBV7-8 and TRBJ2-5; tentative D call: TRBD2 (7 bases). This receptor was taken from a woman aged 18-35 years who had recovered from COVID-19. The CDR3 nucleotides are TGTGCCAGCAGAGAAACGGGGGGCTCCCGTGAGACCCAGTACTTC. Its protein is CASRETGGSRETQYF.